This T cell receptor beta chain was found in a study of blood T cells in healthy people across ages. Study results and caveats: Higher diversity, along with more naive CD4+ cells, distinguished long-lived donors from aged donors. Changes seen in expanded clonotypes were possibly confounded by donor CMV status left unknown.

A second about 7 to 12 cycle PCR used barcoded and J-beta primers. Researchers report that each sample yielded at least 2.5 million CDR3-containing paired-end reads. Each CDR3 protein is one row after TCRdb ran MiXCR on the 5' RACE reads. In the table there are about 730,000 distinct CDR3 sequences, around 46% of which are singletons. Germline V CDR1 and CDR2: SGHNT, YENEEA. The CDR3 runs 16 residues. V dropped 5 bases and J dropped 5; count of bases not matched to a gene: 9. To note about this clonotype: Its specificity is not known.

The sample, about 10 milliliters of peripheral blood, was drawn from each donor. The chain is built from TRBV11-3 and TRBJ2-2; 9 bases are shared with TRBD1. Sequenced material: blood. The clonotype comes from a woman aged 60-75 years in good health. CDR3 coding DNA: TGTGCCAGCAGCCAGAGGACAGGGGCCCTTACCGGGGAGCTGTTTTTT. It is translated as CASSQRTGALTGELFF.